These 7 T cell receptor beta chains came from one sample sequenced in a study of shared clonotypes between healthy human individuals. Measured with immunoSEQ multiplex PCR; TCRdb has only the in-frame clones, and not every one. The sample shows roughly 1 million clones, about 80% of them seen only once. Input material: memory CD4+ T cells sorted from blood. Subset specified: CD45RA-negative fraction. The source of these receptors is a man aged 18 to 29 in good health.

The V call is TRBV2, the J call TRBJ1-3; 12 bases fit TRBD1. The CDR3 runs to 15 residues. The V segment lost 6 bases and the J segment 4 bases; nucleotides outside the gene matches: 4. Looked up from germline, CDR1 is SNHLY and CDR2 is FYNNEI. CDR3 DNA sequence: TGTGCCAGCAGGGGACAGGGGGCGCCCGGAAACACCATATATTTT. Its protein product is CASRGQGAPGNTIYF.

The CDR3 region is CASSSGTGRTEAFF. The CDR3 coding sequence is TGTGCCAGCAGTTCCGGGACAGGGAGGACTGAAGCTTTCTTT. V gene TRBV2 combines with J gene TRBJ1-1; 9 bases fit TRBD1. The CDR3 length is 14 residues. CDR1 and CDR2 (germline): SNHLY, FYNNEI. V shed 5 bases and J 5 bases; nucleotides not matched to a gene: 6.

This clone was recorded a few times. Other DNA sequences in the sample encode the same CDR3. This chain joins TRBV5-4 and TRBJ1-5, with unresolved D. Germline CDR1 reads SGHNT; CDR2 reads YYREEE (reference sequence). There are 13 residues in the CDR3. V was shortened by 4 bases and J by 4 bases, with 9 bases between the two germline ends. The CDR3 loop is CASSPGLNQPQHF. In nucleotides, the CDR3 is TGTGCCAGCAGCCCCGGCCTAAATCAGCCCCAGCATTTT. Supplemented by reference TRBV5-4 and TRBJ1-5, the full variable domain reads ETGVTQSPTHLIKTRGQQVTLRCSSQSGHNTVSWYQQALGQGPQFIFQYYREEENGRGNFPPRFSGLQFPNYSSELNVNALELDDSALYLCASSPGLNQPQHFGDGTRLSIL.

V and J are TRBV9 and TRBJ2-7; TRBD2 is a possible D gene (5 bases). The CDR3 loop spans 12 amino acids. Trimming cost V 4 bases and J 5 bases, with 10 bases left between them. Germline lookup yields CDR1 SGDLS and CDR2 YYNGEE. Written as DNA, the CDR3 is TGTGCCAGCAGCCGGGGAAGTGACGAGCAGTACTTC. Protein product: CASSRGSDEQYF.

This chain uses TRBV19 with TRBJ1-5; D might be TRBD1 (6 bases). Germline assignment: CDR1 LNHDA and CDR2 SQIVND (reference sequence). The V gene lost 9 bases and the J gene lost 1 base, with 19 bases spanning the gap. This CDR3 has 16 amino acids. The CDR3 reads CASESNGGLSNQPQHF. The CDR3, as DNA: TGTGCCAGCGAATCAAACGGGGGGCTAAGCAATCAGCCCCAGCATTTT. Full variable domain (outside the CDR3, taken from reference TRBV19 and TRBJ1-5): DGGITQSPKYLFRKEGQNVTLSCEQNLNHDAMYWYRQDPGQGLRLIYYSQIVNDFQKGDIAEGYSVSREKKESFPLTVTSAQKNPTAFYLCASESNGGLSNQPQHFGDGTRLSIL.

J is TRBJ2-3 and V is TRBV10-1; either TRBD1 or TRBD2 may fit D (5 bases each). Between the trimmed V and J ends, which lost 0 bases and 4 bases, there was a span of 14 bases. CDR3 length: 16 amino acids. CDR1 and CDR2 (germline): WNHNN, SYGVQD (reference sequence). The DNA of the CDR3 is TGCGCCAGCAGTGAGTCCGCAGGGACCGGCGCAGATACGCAGTATTTT. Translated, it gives CASSESAGTGADTQYF.

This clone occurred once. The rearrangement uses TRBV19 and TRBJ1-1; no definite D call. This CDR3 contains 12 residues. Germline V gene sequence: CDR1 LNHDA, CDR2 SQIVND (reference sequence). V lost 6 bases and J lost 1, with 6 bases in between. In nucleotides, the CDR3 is TGTGCCAGTAGGTTGAAGAACACTGAAGCTTTCTTT. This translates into CASRLKNTEAFF. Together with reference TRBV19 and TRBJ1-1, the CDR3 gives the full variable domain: DGGITQSPKYLFRKEGQNVTLSCEQNLNHDAMYWYRQDPGQGLRLIYYSQIVNDFQKGDIAEGYSVSREKKESFPLTVTSAQKNPTAFYLCASRLKNTEAFFGQGTRLTVV.